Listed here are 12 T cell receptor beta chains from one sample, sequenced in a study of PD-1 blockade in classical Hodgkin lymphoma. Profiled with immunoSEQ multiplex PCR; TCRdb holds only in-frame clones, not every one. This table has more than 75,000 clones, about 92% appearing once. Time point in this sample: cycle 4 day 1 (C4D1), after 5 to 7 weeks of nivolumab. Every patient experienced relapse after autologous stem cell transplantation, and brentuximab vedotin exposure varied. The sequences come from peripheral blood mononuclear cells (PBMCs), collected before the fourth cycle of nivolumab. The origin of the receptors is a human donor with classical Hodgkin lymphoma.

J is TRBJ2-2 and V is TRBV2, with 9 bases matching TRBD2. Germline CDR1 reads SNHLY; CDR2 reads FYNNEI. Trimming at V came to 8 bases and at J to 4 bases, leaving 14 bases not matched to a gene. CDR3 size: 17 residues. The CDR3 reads CASSGEKAGGFTGELFF. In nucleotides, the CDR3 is TGTGCCAGCTCGGGGGAGAAAGCGGGAGGTTTCACCGGGGAGCTGTTTTTT.

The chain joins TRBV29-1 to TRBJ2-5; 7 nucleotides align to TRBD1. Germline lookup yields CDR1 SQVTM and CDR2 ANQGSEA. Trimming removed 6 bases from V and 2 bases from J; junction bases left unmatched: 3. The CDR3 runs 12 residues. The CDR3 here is CSVGTAQETQYF. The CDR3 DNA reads TGCAGCGTCGGGACAGCTCAAGAGACCCAGTACTTC.

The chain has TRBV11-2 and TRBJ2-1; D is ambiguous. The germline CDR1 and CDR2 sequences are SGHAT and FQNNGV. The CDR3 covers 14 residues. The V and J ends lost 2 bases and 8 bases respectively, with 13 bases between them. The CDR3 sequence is CASSLIGFSDEQFF. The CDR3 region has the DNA TGTGCCAGCAGCTTAATTGGGTTCTCGGATGAGCAGTTCTTC.

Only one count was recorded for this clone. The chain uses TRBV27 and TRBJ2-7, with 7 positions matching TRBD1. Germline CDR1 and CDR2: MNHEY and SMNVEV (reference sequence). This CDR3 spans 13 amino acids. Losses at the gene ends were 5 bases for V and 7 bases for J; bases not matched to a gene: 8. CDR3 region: CASSPPRQGEQYF. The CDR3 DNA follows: TGTGCCAGCAGTCCGCCCCGACAGGGAGAGCAGTACTTC.

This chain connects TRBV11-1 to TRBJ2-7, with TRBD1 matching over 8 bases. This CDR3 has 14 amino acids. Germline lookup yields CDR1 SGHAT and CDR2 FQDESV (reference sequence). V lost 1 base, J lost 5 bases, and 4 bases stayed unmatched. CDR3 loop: CASSLVATGDEQYF. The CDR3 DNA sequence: TGTGCCAGCAGCTTAGTTGCGACAGGGGACGAGCAGTACTTC.

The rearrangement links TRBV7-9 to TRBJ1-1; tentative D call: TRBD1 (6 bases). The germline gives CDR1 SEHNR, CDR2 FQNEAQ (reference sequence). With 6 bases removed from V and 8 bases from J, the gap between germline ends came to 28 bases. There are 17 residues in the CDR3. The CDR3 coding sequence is TGTGCCAGCAGTTTATATCCTCGGGGGGCGCCGCAGGGCGAAGCTTTCTTT. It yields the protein CASSLYPRGAPQGEAFF.

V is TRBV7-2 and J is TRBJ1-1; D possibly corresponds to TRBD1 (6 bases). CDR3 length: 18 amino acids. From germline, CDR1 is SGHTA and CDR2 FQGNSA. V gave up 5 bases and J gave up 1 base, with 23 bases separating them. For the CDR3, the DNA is TGTGCCAGCAGCCAAATACAAAACAGGGTCGGGTGGAACACTGAAGCTTTCTTT. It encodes CASSQIQNRVGWNTEAFF.

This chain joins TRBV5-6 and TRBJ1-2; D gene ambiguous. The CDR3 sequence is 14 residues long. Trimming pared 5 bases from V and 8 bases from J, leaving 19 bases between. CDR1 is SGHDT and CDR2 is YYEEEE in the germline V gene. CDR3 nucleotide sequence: TGTGCCAGCAGGTCCGATTTAGAAGGCTCGGGCTACACCTTC. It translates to CASRSDLEGSGYTF.

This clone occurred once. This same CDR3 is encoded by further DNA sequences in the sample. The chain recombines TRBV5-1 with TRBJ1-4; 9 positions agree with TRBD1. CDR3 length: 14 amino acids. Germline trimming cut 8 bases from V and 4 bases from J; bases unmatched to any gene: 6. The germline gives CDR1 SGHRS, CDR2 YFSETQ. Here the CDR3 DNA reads TGCGCCAGTAGCCGGGACAGGGTTAATGAAAAACTGTTTTTT. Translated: CASSRDRVNEKLFF.

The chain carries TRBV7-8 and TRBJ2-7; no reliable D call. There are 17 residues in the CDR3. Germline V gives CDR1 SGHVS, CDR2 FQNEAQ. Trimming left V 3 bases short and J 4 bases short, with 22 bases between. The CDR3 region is CASSLQTRSGMGYEQYF. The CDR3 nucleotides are TGTGCCAGCAGCTTGCAAACACGCTCAGGCATGGGGTACGAGCAGTACTTC.

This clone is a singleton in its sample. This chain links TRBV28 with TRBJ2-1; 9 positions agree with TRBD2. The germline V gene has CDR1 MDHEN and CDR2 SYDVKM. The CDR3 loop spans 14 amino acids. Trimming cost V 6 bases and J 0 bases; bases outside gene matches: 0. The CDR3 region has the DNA TGTGCCAGCAGGACTAGCGGCTCCTACAATGAGCAGTTCTTC. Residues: CASRTSGSYNEQFF.

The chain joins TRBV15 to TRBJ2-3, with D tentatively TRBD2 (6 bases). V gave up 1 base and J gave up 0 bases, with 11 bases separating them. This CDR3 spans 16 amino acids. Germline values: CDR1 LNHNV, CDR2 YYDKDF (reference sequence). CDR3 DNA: TGTGCCACCAGCAGAGGGGAGGCCCCTAGCACAGATACGCAGTATTTT. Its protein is CATSRGEAPSTDTQYF.